This T cell receptor beta chain was recovered during a study of blood T cells in healthy people across ages. Healthy individuals of Caucasian origin from Russia, aged roughly 6 to 100, served as donors. Per sample, no less than 5.5 micrograms of total RNA were extracted. Primers used in a second PCR of roughly 6 to 11 cycles were a sample-barcoded 5' primer and a J-beta primer mix. Each CDR3 protein gets one entry after TCRdb re-called the 5' RACE reads with MiXCR. The repertoire includes hundreds of thousands of distinct CDR3 sequences, 60% to 80% of them detected once, and 25% to 35% sits in the top ten. Concerning this clonotype: Its antigen is unknown.

Broader study findings: Naive and antigen-experienced cells were not separated, limiting conclusive comparison.

Sequencing was performed on blood. The sequence derives from a man aged 30 to 45 in good health.

CDR3: CAIEKGTSGATDTQYF. The CDR3 bases are TGTGCCATCGAAAAAGGGACTAGCGGGGCCACAGATACGCAGTATTTT. This chain uses TRBV10-3 with TRBJ2-3, with 13 bases matching TRBD2. After removal of 8 bases from V and 2 bases from J, the junction contained 7 bases not matched to a gene. The CDR3 spans 16 residues. Germline V lookup: CDR1 ENHRY, CDR2 SYGVKD.